This T cell receptor (beta chain) appears in the sequencing data of a study of blood T cell repertoires in COVID-19. In the study overall: Donors in the United States, Italy and Spain gave samples during acute or convalescent COVID-19. Nucleic acid was either cDNA or gDNA, and it came from T cells, B-cell-depleted T cells, or PBMCs.

Per the original methods: Amplified reference gene primers provided the basis for estimating nucleated cell counts. The repertoire was sequenced with immunoSEQ multiplex PCR; TCRdb's copy has only in-frame clones and lacks some. V and J calls and clone size follow that table, whereas D and trimming were derived from the DNA. The table lists about 150,000 clones, around four fifths of them singletons. Germline V gene lookup returns CDR1 MNHNS and CDR2 SASEGT. With 2 bases removed from V and 7 bases from J, the gap between germline ends came to 11 bases. This CDR3 spans 13 amino acids. The chain joins TRBV6-1 to TRBJ1-1; possibly TRBD1 for D (6 bases). This TCR was sampled from a woman over 75 with acute or convalescent COVID-19. Sequencing was done on a sample of peripheral blood. CDR3 protein: CASSEHRDNEAFF. The DNA of the CDR3 is TGTGCCAGCAGTGAACACAGGGACAATGAAGCTTTCTTT.